These T cell receptor beta chains were read from a single sample in a study of control samples from healthy donors and cancer patients. Profiling relied on immunoSEQ multiplex PCR, and the TCRdb table lists in-frame clones only, not all of them. The data contain 100,000 to 150,000 clones, about nine tenths of them singletons. Source material: blood. The receptors derive from a man aged 35-49 years in good health. Both conserved end residues are part of each CDR3. The order of the fields is V gene, D gene, clone size, J gene, CDR3 protein, CDR3 DNA. The D gene is left open where the match is weak. Some rows mark clone size as missing; the rest say once, few, many or name a class of expanded clone.

TRBV15	NA	NA	TRBJ2-5	CATSRVGGVETQYF	TGTGCCACCAGCAGGGTGGGCGGGGTGGAGACCCAGTACTTC
TRBV10-2	TRBD1	NA	TRBJ2-3	CASRRDRGGTDTQYF	TGCGCCAGCAGGAGGGACAGGGGTGGGACAGATACGCAGTATTTT
TRBV9	TRBD2	NA	TRBJ2-5	CASSGGGQLRETQYF	TGTGCCAGCAGCGGCGGGGGGCAGCTTCGGGAGACCCAGTACTTC
TRBV2	TRBD2	NA	TRBJ2-7	CASSALRLAGTTYEQYF	TGTGCCAGCAGTGCCCTCCGACTAGCGGGGACCACCTACGAGCAGTACTTC
TRBV4-1	NA	few	TRBJ2-7	CASSQDFAYEQYF	TGCGCCAGCAGCCAAGATTTCGCCTACGAGCAGTACTTC
TRBV6-6	TRBD1	NA	TRBJ2-7	CASSYSAGGFPYEQYF	TGTGCCAGCAGTTACTCCGCAGGGGGCTTCCCCTACGAGCAGTACTTC
TRBV10-1	NA	NA	TRBJ2-7	CASSPAGTYEQYF	TGCGCCAGCAGTCCGGCAGGGACCTACGAGCAGTACTTC
TRBV4-1	TRBD1	few	TRBJ1-4	CASSQGQPNEKLFF	TGCGCCAGCAGCCAGGGACAGCCTAATGAAAAACTGTTTTTT
TRBV3-1/TRBV3-2	NA	NA	TRBJ1-4	CASSRDGSGENEKLFF	TGTGCCAGCAGCCGTGACGGGTCGGGGGAAAATGAAAAACTGTTTTTT
TRBV9	NA	few	TRBJ1-1	CASSADPLAEAFF	TGTGCCAGCAGCGCCGATCCCTTGGCTGAAGCTTTCTTT
TRBV5-6	NA	NA	TRBJ1-5	CASSFREADQPQHF	TGTGCCAGCAGCTTTCGAGAGGCGGATCAGCCCCAGCATTTT
TRBV2	TRBD1	NA	TRBJ1-4	CASSPRDRNEKLFF	TGTGCCAGCAGTCCCCGGGACAGGAATGAAAAACTGTTTTTT
TRBV5-1	NA	NA	TRBJ2-1	CASSLDLRGHRPYNEQFF	TGCGCCAGCAGCTTGGATCTGAGAGGGCATCGGCCCTACAATGAGCAGTTCTTC
TRBV19	NA	NA	TRBJ1-1	CASSIILLFGTPGTEAFF	TGTGCCAGTAGTATTATCCTCTTATTCGGGACCCCGGGGACTGAAGCTTTCTTT
TRBV29-1	TRBD1	NA	TRBJ1-2	CSVPGQGAGYTF	TGCAGCGTTCCAGGACAGGGGGCGGGCTACACCTTC
TRBV19	NA	NA	TRBJ2-3	CASSIPSGTDTQYF	TGTGCCAGTAGTATACCTAGCGGCACAGATACGCAGTATTTT
TRBV25-1	NA	NA	TRBJ1-1	CASSELRGGTEAFF	TGTGCCAGCAGTGAATTACGGGGAGGAACTGAAGCTTTCTTT
TRBV9	NA	NA	TRBJ2-2	CASSVAGGMNTGELFF	TGTGCCAGCAGCGTAGCTGGGGGTATGAACACCGGGGAGCTGTTTTTT
TRBV4-1	TRBD1	NA	TRBJ1-1	CASSRPRDSAFTEAFF	TGCGCCAGCAGCCGCCCCCGGGACAGCGCATTCACTGAAGCTTTCTTT
TRBV3-1/TRBV3-2	NA	once	TRBJ2-5	CASSTAGTPQETQYF	TGTGCCAGCAGCACCGCGGGGACTCCGCAAGAGACCCAGTACTTC
TRBV19	NA	NA	TRBJ1-2	CASRARAPRDYGYTF	TGTGCCAGTAGGGCCCGGGCCCCGAGAGACTATGGCTACACCTTC
TRBV6-5	NA	NA	TRBJ2-7	CASSYAGWEQYF	TGTGCCAGCAGCTACGCAGGGTGGGAGCAGTACTTC